The 29 T cell receptor beta chains below come from one sample, sequenced in a study of cytomegalovirus exposure and HLA in healthy donors. 60 Vbeta and 13 Jbeta primers were used in PCR. TCRdb's table, derived via immunoSEQ multiplex PCR, lists solely in-frame clones and lacks some. This table holds over 85,000 clones, about three quarters found once. Specimen: PBMCs. Receptors were obtained from a man aged 35-49 years in good health and CMV-seronegative.

The J gene is TRBJ2-2, the V gene TRBV7-2; a weak D match, TRBD1 (6 bases). The CDR3 extends over 16 amino acids. The V end lost 4 bases, the J end lost 3 bases, and 15 bases lay between the germline ends. Germline V gene lookup returns CDR1 SGHTA and CDR2 FQGNSA. CDR3: CASSSDQQGYTGELFF. The DNA of the CDR3 is TGTGCCAGCAGCTCCGACCAACAGGGTTACACCGGGGAGCTGTTTTTT.

This clone was observed a handful of times. The J gene is TRBJ1-2, the V gene TRBV2, with D tentatively TRBD1 (6 bases). The CDR3 covers 14 residues. CDR1 is SNHLY, CDR2 FYNNEI, per germline. V gave up 4 bases and J gave up 4 bases, with 13 bases separating them. CDR3 sequence (DNA): TGTGCCAGCAGTGGGACAGCCCTGCCCTATGGCTACACCTTC. Translating gives CASSGTALPYGYTF.

The chain combines TRBV5-1 with TRBJ2-2; 9 bases map to TRBD1. V was pared by 3 bases and J by 4 bases, with 7 bases of the junction left unmatched. Germline V gives CDR1 SGHRS, CDR2 YFSETQ. The CDR3 sequence is 16 residues long. The CDR3 region is CASSSPGTGFTGELFF. The CDR3 nucleotides read TGCGCCAGCAGCTCCCCCGGGACAGGGTTCACCGGGGAGCTGTTTTTT.

A word on this clone: The CDR3 does not close with the conserved phenylalanine or tryptophan, likely indicating a read error. The DNA is omitted, as the CDR3 cannot be located on it reliably, and the CDR3 follows TCRdb's listing. This chain joins TRBV29-1 and TRBJ1-2. The CDR3 is 13 residues long, counting both termini. Per the germline V gene, CDR1 is SQVTM and CDR2 is ANQGSEA. CDR3 residues: CSVTRGAGYGYTV.

This chain uses TRBV2 with TRBJ2-3, with TRBD2 matching 11 bases. V lost 9 bases, J lost 4 bases, and 12 bases stayed unmatched. Germline V CDR1 and CDR2: SNHLY, FYNNEI. CDR3 length: 16 amino acids. The CDR3 region is CARYRLAGPDADTQYF. CDR3 in DNA: TGTGCCAGATACAGACTAGCGGGGCCCGATGCAGATACGCAGTATTTT. Full variable domain (outside the CDR3, taken from reference TRBV2 and TRBJ2-3): EPEVTQTPSHQVTQMGQEVILRCVPISNHLYFYWYRQILGQKVEFLVSFYNNEISEKSEIFDDQFSVERPDGSNFTLKIRSTKLEDSAMYFCARYRLAGPDADTQYFGPGTRLTVL.

This rearrangement joins TRBV5-4 to TRBJ1-6; D might be TRBD1 (6 bases). Germline V lookup: CDR1 SGHNT, CDR2 YYREEE (reference sequence). The CDR3 extends over 16 amino acids. V dropped 4 bases and J dropped 9 bases, with 20 bases sitting between them. The CDR3 reads CASSTLTGSGGSPLHF. The CDR3 DNA sequence: TGTGCCAGCAGCACCCTAACAGGGAGTGGGGGTTCACCCCTCCACTTT.

V usage is TRBV27 and J usage is TRBJ1-1; D possibly corresponds to TRBD1 (6 bases). CDR1 MNHEY and CDR2 SMNVEV come from the germline V gene (reference sequence). The CDR3 is made up of 14 amino acids. Trimming stripped 7 bases from V and 0 bases from J, with 12 bases between. CDR3 region: CASTPGHMNTEAFF. In DNA, the CDR3 is TGTGCCAGCACACCGGGACACATGAACACTGAAGCTTTCTTT.

As for this clone: This sample includes further DNA sequences coding for the same CDR3. V gene TRBV29-1 combines with J gene TRBJ1-1, with 8 nucleotides matching TRBD1. Unmatched junction bases numbered 2, after V lost 4 bases and J lost 4 bases. The CDR3 contains 12 residues. Germline V gene lookup returns CDR1 SQVTM and CDR2 ANQGSEA. Here the CDR3 reads CSVVTGGTEAFF. In DNA, the CDR3 is TGCAGCGTTGTTACAGGGGGCACTGAAGCTTTCTTT.

The chain has TRBV10-3 and TRBJ2-5, with 7 bases identical to TRBD1. With 6 bases clipped from V and 2 bases from J, the junction kept 3 bases outside the gene matches. The CDR3 has 13 amino acids. Germline-derived CDR1 and CDR2 are ENHRY and SYGVKD. The CDR3 DNA reads TGTGCCATCAGCCCGGGACAGCAAGAGACCCAGTACTTC. Translating it yields CAISPGQQETQYF.

The CDR3 region is CASSIGQGAREAFF. The CDR3 nucleotides read TGTGCCAGTAGTATAGGGCAGGGGGCGAGGGAAGCTTTCTTT. This chain joins TRBV19 and TRBJ1-1; TRBD1 agrees at 8 bases. From germline, CDR1 is LNHDA and CDR2 SQIVND (reference sequence). The CDR3 extends over 14 amino acids. V lost 1 base and J lost 8; bases outside the gene matches: 6.

This clone was counted only a few times. This chain uses TRBV27 with TRBJ1-1; the D is unclear. The V end was cut by 1 base, the J end by 0 bases, with 9 bases between. The germline CDR1 and CDR2 sequences are MNHEY and SMNVEV (reference sequence). The CDR3 sequence is 15 residues long. In nucleotides, the CDR3 is TGTGCCAGCAGTTTATTGCCAGACATGAACACTGAAGCTTTCTTT. Its protein is CASSLLPDMNTEAFF.

The J gene is TRBJ2-7, the V gene TRBV27, with TRBD2 identical over 8 bases. Germline V lookup: CDR1 MNHEY, CDR2 SMNVEV (reference sequence). V dropped 2 bases and J dropped 3; count of bases not matched to a gene: 3. CDR3 length equals 14 residues. In nucleotides, the CDR3 is TGTGCCAGCAGTTTAACTAGCGGATACTACGAGCAGTACTTC. It codes for CASSLTSGYYEQYF.

The chain recombines TRBV6-5 with TRBJ2-1, with 11 bases fitting TRBD2. Germline CDR1 is MNHEY and CDR2 is SVGAGI. Trimming at V came to 4 bases and at J to 8 bases, leaving 7 bases not matched to a gene. The CDR3 covers 15 residues. The CDR3 region is CASSSSTSGVYEQFF. CDR3 nucleotides: TGTGCCAGCAGTTCCTCGACTAGCGGGGTCTATGAGCAGTTCTTC.

CDR3 nucleotide sequence: TGCGCCAGCAGCCTAAGGACGGGGTACACTGAAGCTTTCTTT. Translated, it gives CASSLRTGYTEAFF. The V gene is TRBV4-1, the J gene TRBJ1-1; D call uncertain. Germline assignment: CDR1 MGHRA and CDR2 YSYEKL. V gave up 4 bases and J gave up 3 bases, with 12 bases separating them. The CDR3 is made up of 14 amino acids.

The genes are TRBV9 and TRBJ1-2; 7 nucleotides line up with TRBD1. The CDR3 covers 15 residues. The germline V gene encodes CDR1 SGDLS and CDR2 YYNGEE. With V trimmed by 0 bases and J by 10 bases, 12 bases remained unmatched. DNA for the CDR3: TGTGCCAGCAGCGTAGGGCCCTACGACAGGGCCGACTACACCTTC. Protein sequence: CASSVGPYDRADYTF.

Only a few counts were recorded for this clone. The genes are TRBV7-9 and TRBJ1-1, with 8 bases fitting TRBD1. This CDR3 comprises 14 residues. The trim removed 5 bases at V and 7 bases at J, leaving 9 bases unmatched. Germline V gene data show CDR1 as SEHNR and CDR2 as FQNEAQ (reference sequence). The CDR3: CASSETRGPGEAFF. Written as DNA, the CDR3 is TGTGCCAGCAGCGAAACCAGGGGGCCGGGTGAAGCTTTCTTT.

The V gene is TRBV5-6, the J gene TRBJ1-1, with D possibly being TRBD1 (5 bases). Germline CDR1 and CDR2: SGHDT and YYEEEE. Trimming took off 5 bases at V and 7 bases at J, with 12 bases between the two ends. The CDR3 sequence is 12 residues long. The CDR3 DNA follows: TGTGCCAGCAGTTTTCAGGGAAATGAAGCTTTCTTT. Its translation is CASSFQGNEAFF.

The J gene is TRBJ2-6, the V gene TRBV15; 8 bases map to TRBD1. Germline CDR1 LNHNV, CDR2 YYDKDF (reference sequence). The CDR3 contains 17 residues. Germline trimming cut 0 bases from V and 2 bases from J; bases unmatched to any gene: 3. In nucleotides, the CDR3 is TGTGCCACCAGCAGAGACCCAGGGGGCGCTGGGGCCAACGTCCTGACTTTC. This gives the protein CATSRDPGGAGANVLTF.

As DNA, the CDR3 is TGTGCCATCAGTGGGGGGACAGGGTCGATCTCTGGAAACACCATATATTTT. The encoded protein is CAISGGTGSISGNTIYF. This chain joins TRBV10-3 and TRBJ1-3; 9 bases are shared with TRBD1. Looked up from germline, CDR1 is ENHRY and CDR2 is SYGVKD. This CDR3 spans 17 amino acids. J gave up 0 bases and V 4 bases, and 7 bases lay outside the gene matches.

This clone occurred once. The chain links TRBV6-6 to TRBJ2-2; D possibly corresponds to TRBD2 (6 bases). Germline assignment: CDR1 MNHNY and CDR2 SVGAGI (reference sequence). With 5 bases removed from V and 2 bases from J, the gap between germline ends came to 9 bases. The CDR3 runs to 14 residues. For the CDR3, the DNA is TGTGCCAGCAGTCGGGACTCCAACACCGGGGAGCTGTTTTTT. Amino acids: CASSRDSNTGELFF.

V usage is TRBV27 and J usage is TRBJ1-2; 8 nucleotides match TRBD1. V shed 6 bases, J shed 3 bases, and the junction held 9 bases outside the gene matches. The CDR3 has 15 residues. CDR1 and CDR2 from the germline V gene are MNHEY and SMNVEV (reference sequence). CDR3: CASSHRTGRDYGYTF. The DNA for the CDR3 is TGTGCCAGCAGCCACCGGACAGGGAGGGACTATGGCTACACCTTC.

This clone was recorded once. The chain is built from TRBV28 and TRBJ1-1, with TRBD1 matching over 8 bases. V trimming: 6 bases; J trimming: 4 bases; junction bases outside the gene matches: 7. Per the germline V gene, CDR1 is MDHEN and CDR2 is SYDVKM. This CDR3 is 14 amino acids long. CDR3 protein: CASSSRGLGTEAFF. The CDR3 nucleotides read TGTGCCAGCAGCTCCAGGGGGCTCGGCACTGAAGCTTTCTTT.

V usage is TRBV5-1 and J usage is TRBJ2-7, with 8 bases that match TRBD1. Germline CDR1 reads SGHRS; CDR2 reads YFSETQ. This CDR3 contains 15 residues. J was trimmed by 5 bases and V by 4 bases; bases with no gene match: 11. CDR3 DNA sequence: TGCGCCAGCAGCCGAGTCGACAGGGGAAAGAACGAGCAGTACTTC. This sequence encodes CASSRVDRGKNEQYF.

This clone showed up many times. V and J are TRBV19 and TRBJ2-2; a weak D match, TRBD1 (6 bases). Germline V gene data show CDR1 as LNHDA and CDR2 as SQIVND (reference sequence). Deletions cut 4 bases from V and 0 bases from J, with 12 bases between. This CDR3 spans 16 amino acids. The CDR3 here is CASSKGQGSNTGELFF. CDR3 in DNA: TGTGCCAGTAGTAAGGGGCAGGGGTCGAACACCGGGGAGCTGTTTTTT.

The chain combines TRBV19 with TRBJ2-3; maybe TRBD2 (6 bases). CDR3 length: 16 residues. CDR1 and CDR2 from the germline V gene are LNHDA and SQIVND (reference sequence). V lost 3 bases and J lost 0, with 13 bases in between. CDR3 DNA: TGTGCCAGTAGTATCGCCCGGGGGACTAGCACAGATACGCAGTATTTT. This gives the protein CASSIARGTSTDTQYF.

The V and J genes are TRBV18 and TRBJ2-7; 8 nucleotides align to TRBD1. The CDR3 sequence is 15 residues long. Per germline, CDR1 KGHSH and CDR2 LQKENI. The ends lost 5 bases at V and 7 bases at J; junction bases unmatched: 13. The CDR3, as DNA: TGTGCCAGCTCAACATTGACAGGGGCCGAAGGGGAGCAGTACTTC. Translated, it gives CASSTLTGAEGEQYF.

CDR3 nucleotides: TGTGCCAGCACTTGGACAGGGGCGGGTGAAAAACTGTTTTTT. Its protein is CASTWTGAGEKLFF. V gene TRBV2 combines with J gene TRBJ1-4, with 9 bases identical to TRBD1. CDR3 length equals 14 residues. J lost 7 bases, V lost 7 bases, and 7 bases had no gene match. Per the germline V gene, CDR1 is SNHLY and CDR2 is FYNNEI.

The genes are TRBV19 and TRBJ1-5; D is ambiguous. There are 14 residues in the CDR3. Germline V CDR1 and CDR2: LNHDA, SQIVND (reference sequence). The ends were cut back, 9 bases at V and 8 bases at J, with 20 bases in the middle. The CDR3 reads CASAEGSALEPQHF. The DNA of the CDR3 is TGTGCCAGCGCCGAGGGCAGCGCGTTGGAGCCCCAGCATTTT.

The chain has TRBV4-1 and TRBJ2-3, with 12 bases lining up with TRBD2. Germline V gene lookup returns CDR1 MGHRA and CDR2 YSYEKL. With V trimmed by 2 bases and J by 3 bases, 3 bases remained unmatched. This CDR3 region has 16 residues. CDR3 DNA sequence: TGCGCCAGCAGCCAACTAGCGGGGGGGATTACAGATACGCAGTATTTT. Encoded protein: CASSQLAGGITDTQYF.